The 15 T cell receptor beta chains given below trace back to one sample, sequenced in a study of cytomegalovirus exposure and HLA in healthy donors (dated by TCRdb to the late 2010s). The method behind the library was the immunoSEQ multiplex PCR assay. For the multiplex PCR, a mixture combining 60 forward primers for TCR Vbeta segments and 13 reverse primers for TCR Jbeta segments was used. The source is immuneACCESS, and TCRdb retained only in-frame sequences with V and J called. Part of the clones is not carried over; for the studies checked, unresolved V genes explain less than half of this, and the remainder is unexplained. The sample table holds about 120,000 clones, of which roughly three quarters were seen once. 1.5% to 2.5% of the sample is taken by the ten largest. Sequences were obtained from PBMCs. Receptor source: a young man in good health and CMV-seronegative.

The chain employs TRBV4-1 and TRBJ2-1; TRBD1 is a possible D gene (5 bases). CDR1 and CDR2 (germline): MGHRA, YSYEKL. CDR3 size: 14 residues. Trimming took 1 base from V and 5 from J, leaving 9 bases between them. CDR3 region: CASSQGGRDNEQFF. As DNA, the CDR3 is TGCGCCAGCAGCCAAGGAGGCAGGGACAATGAGCAGTTCTTC.

V gene TRBV4-3 combines with J gene TRBJ1-2; 7 bases align to TRBD1. This CDR3 spans 14 amino acids. Germline assignment: CDR1 LGHNA and CDR2 YSLEER. With V trimmed by 0 bases and J by 8 bases, 6 bases remained unmatched. The CDR3 DNA sequence: TGCGCCAGCAGCCAAGACACGACAGGGAACGGCTACACCTTC. Protein product: CASSQDTTGNGYTF.

The gene calls are TRBV30 and TRBJ1-4, with D perhaps TRBD1 (5 bases). Trimming took 4 bases from V and 0 from J, leaving 6 bases between them. CDR3 length equals 13 residues. Germline V gives CDR1 GTSNPN, CDR2 SVGIG (reference sequence). CDR3 loop: CAWTGSTNEKLFF. The CDR3 bases are TGTGCCTGGACAGGGTCAACTAATGAAAAACTGTTTTTT.

This clone was recorded only once. The rearrangement joins TRBV28 to TRBJ2-2; tentatively, D is TRBD2 (5 bases). The germline CDR1 and CDR2 sequences are MDHEN and SYDVKM. The CDR3 consists of 16 residues. V was shortened by 6 bases and J by 3 bases, with 17 bases between the two germline ends. For the CDR3, the DNA is TGTGCCAGCAGGTTGCGGGCCCTACGCGACACCGGGGAGCTGTTTTTT. Its protein product is CASRLRALRDTGELFF.

The chain links TRBV29-1 to TRBJ2-1, with 16 bases lining up with TRBD2. This CDR3 is 15 amino acids long. V lost 6 bases to trimming and J lost 8 bases; unmatched junction nucleotides: 7. CDR1 is SQVTM, CDR2 ANQGSEA, per germline. The CDR3 region has the DNA TGCAGCGTGGGGGGACTAGCGGGAGGGCCCCATGAGCAGTTCTTC. The encoded protein is CSVGGLAGGPHEQFF.

This sequence joins TRBV4-1 and TRBJ2-6; D might be TRBD1 (6 bases). Per germline, CDR1 MGHRA and CDR2 YSYEKL. V was pared by 4 bases and J by 0 bases, with 16 bases between. The CDR3 runs 18 residues. The CDR3 DNA is TGCGCCAGCAGCCCAAAGGACAGCTTGGTCTCTGGGGCCAACGTCCTGACTTTC. Protein sequence: CASSPKDSLVSGANVLTF.

The chain is built from TRBV7-9 and TRBJ2-2; 12 bases align to TRBD2. Germline trimming cut 5 bases from V and 5 bases from J; bases unmatched to any gene: 15. The germline V gene has CDR1 SEHNR and CDR2 FQNEAQ (reference sequence). The CDR3 totals 19 residues. CDR3 sequence reads: CASSPLAGGRAGATGELFF. CDR3 nucleotides: TGTGCCAGCAGCCCCCTAGCGGGAGGGCGCGCCGGGGCGACCGGGGAGCTGTTTTTT.

The chain carries TRBV5-1 and TRBJ2-1, with 8 bases lining up with TRBD1. V lost 4 bases, J lost 8 bases, and 5 bases stayed unmatched. The CDR3 runs to 13 residues. Germline loops: CDR1 SGHRS, CDR2 YFSETQ. Here the CDR3 DNA reads TGCGCCAGCAGCAACTCAGGGGGCGATGAGCAGTTCTTC. It encodes CASSNSGGDEQFF. Variable domain in full (rest from reference TRBV5-1 and TRBJ2-1): KAGVTQTPRYLIKTRGQQVTLSCSPISGHRSVSWYQQTPGQGLQFLFEYFSETQRNKGNFPGRFSGRQFSNSRSEMNVSTLELGDSALYLCASSNSGGDEQFFGPGTRLTVL.

The V gene is TRBV30, the J gene TRBJ2-7; 14 bases are a match to TRBD2. The CDR3 consists of 14 residues. V shed 4 bases and J 7 bases; nucleotides not matched to a gene: 6. CDR1 and CDR2 (germline): GTSNPN, SVGIG (reference sequence). CDR3 residues: CAWTGTSGRLEQYV. The CDR3 DNA reads as TGTGCCTGGACCGGGACTAGCGGGAGATTAGAGCAGTACGTC.

V gene TRBV11-2 combines with J gene TRBJ1-3; perhaps TRBD1 as D (5 bases). CDR1 is SGHAT, CDR2 FQNNGV, per germline. V was clipped by 5 bases and J by 0 bases, with 14 bases between them. The CDR3 runs to 16 residues. The CDR3 DNA reads as TGTGCCAGCAGCCCGACCACAGGCCACTCTGGAAACACCATATATTTT. It specifies CASSPTTGHSGNTIYF.

The sample holds one count of this clone. The gene calls are TRBV6-6 and TRBJ1-2; 7 bases fit TRBD1. The ends lost 5 bases at V and 4 bases at J; junction bases unmatched: 7. The CDR3 spans 14 residues. CDR1 is MNHNY and CDR2 is SVGAGI in the germline V gene (reference sequence). CDR3 DNA: TGTGCCAGCAGTCTCGACAGGGACGGCTATGGCTACACCTTC. Its translation: CASSLDRDGYGYTF.

The chain combines TRBV5-4 with TRBJ2-2; D is perhaps TRBD1 (6 bases). The germline gives CDR1 SGHNT, CDR2 YYREEE (reference sequence). This CDR3 region has 16 residues. The V end was cut by 4 bases, the J end by 5 bases, with 18 bases between. CDR3 nucleotides: TGTGCCAGCAGCCCTGCGGTGGGGGCCGGTACCGGGGAGCTGTTTTTT. Protein sequence: CASSPAVGAGTGELFF.

CDR3 loop: CASKGFQGHTNYGYTF. The CDR3 DNA reads TGTGCCAGCAAGGGTTTCCAGGGCCATACTAACTATGGCTACACCTTC. V gene TRBV28 combines with J gene TRBJ1-2, with D perhaps matching TRBD1 (5 bases). Germline values: CDR1 MDHEN, CDR2 SYDVKM. Trimming took 7 bases from V and 0 from J, leaving 18 bases between them. This CDR3 region has 16 residues.

This clone has a single count. The chain employs TRBV5-5 and TRBJ2-7; 7 bases map to TRBD1. CDR3 length: 14 amino acids. CDR1 and CDR2 from the germline V gene are SGHKS and YYEKEE (reference sequence). With 4 bases clipped from V and 2 bases from J, the junction kept 6 bases outside the gene matches. CDR3: CASSPRQGTYEQYF. The CDR3 bases are TGTGCCAGCAGCCCTCGACAGGGTACCTACGAGCAGTACTTC. Based on the CDR3 plus reference TRBV5-5 and TRBJ2-7, the full variable domain is DAGVTQSPTHLIKTRGQQVTLRCSPISGHKSVSWYQQVLGQGPQFIFQYYEKEERGRGNFPDRFSARQFPNYSSELNVNALLLGDSALYLCASSPRQGTYEQYFGPGTRLTVT.

Only a few counts were recorded for this clone. This chain joins TRBV7-6 and TRBJ1-1; 7 bases line up with TRBD1. Per germline, CDR1 SGHVS and CDR2 FNYEAQ. The CDR3 extends over 13 amino acids. J gave up 4 bases and V 5 bases, and 4 bases lay outside the gene matches. The CDR3 bases are TGTGCCAGCAGCATGACAGGGAGCACTGAAGCTTTCTTT. Translating it yields CASSMTGSTEAFF.